This T cell receptor (beta chain) was profiled in a study of identical twins. Broader study findings: Cord blood's abundant beta clonotypes had fewer insertions, unlike memory repertoires.

TCRdb used MiXCR to reprocess the 5' RACE reads, holding one entry per CDR3 protein. The repertoire has hundreds of thousands of distinct CDR3 sequences, around 20% of them found once; the top ten carry 4% to 5.5%. About this clonotype itself: The target antigen is unknown.

These data were likewise used in another study, on T cells expressing NK-cell markers. That investigation notes: It was from sorted CD3+CD56+NKG2C+, CD3+CD56+NKG2C- and CD3+CD56-NKG2C+ T cells that TCR beta repertoires came. Unclear, still, was the HCMV specificity of the expanded NKG2C+ T cell clones.

The specimen was PBMCs. The clonotype originates from a woman younger than 30 in good health.

CDR3 residues: CASSWGAAHEQFF. The CDR3 nucleotides are TGTGCCAGCAGCTGGGGGGCAGCCCATGAGCAGTTCTTC. V and J are TRBV5-6 and TRBJ2-1; D might be TRBD1 or TRBD2, each matching 6 bases. Germline lookup yields CDR1 SGHDT and CDR2 YYEEEE. V was clipped by 3 bases and J by 8 bases, with 12 bases between them. This CDR3 has 13 amino acids. Supplemented by reference TRBV5-6 and TRBJ2-1, the full variable domain reads DAGVTQSPTHLIKTRGQQVTLRCSPKSGHDTVSWYQQALGQGPQFIFQYYEEEERQRGNFPDRFSGHQFPNYSSELNVNALLLGDSALYLCASSWGAAHEQFFGPGTRLTVL.